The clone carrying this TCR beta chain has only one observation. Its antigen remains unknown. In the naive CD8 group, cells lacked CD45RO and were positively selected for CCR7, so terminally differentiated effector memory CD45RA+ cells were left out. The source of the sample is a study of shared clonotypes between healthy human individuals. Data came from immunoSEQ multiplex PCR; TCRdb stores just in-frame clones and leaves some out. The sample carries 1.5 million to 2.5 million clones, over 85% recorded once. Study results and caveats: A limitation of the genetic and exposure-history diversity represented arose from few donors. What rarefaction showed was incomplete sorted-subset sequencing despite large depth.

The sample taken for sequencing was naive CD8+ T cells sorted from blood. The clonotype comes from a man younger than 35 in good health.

CDR3 protein: CATSFPLWETQYF. The CDR3, as DNA: TGTGCCACCAGCTTCCCCTTGTGGGAGACCCAGTACTTC. The V call is TRBV15, the J call TRBJ2-5; D gene ambiguous. The V end was cut by 5 bases, the J end by 5 bases, with 12 bases between. Germline V CDR1 and CDR2: LNHNV, YYDKDF (reference sequence). The CDR3 sequence is 13 residues long.